The subject of this entry is one T cell receptor beta chain. Its antigen is as yet unknown. V was shortened by 10 bases and J by 2 bases, with 18 bases between the two germline ends. Germline V CDR1 and CDR2: ENHRY, SYGVKD. The CDR3 contains 14 residues. This sample was taken from a study of CD8+CD57+ T cells in acquired aplastic anemia. Study-level findings and limits: Significant differences in CD8+ Simpson's diversity were not observed between patients and controls.

The template for TCR beta VDJ and CDR3 sequence profiling was genomic DNA. From the reads, TCRdb called clonotypes with MiXCR, one entry per CDR3 protein. The sample has 450,000 to 550,000 distinct CDR3 sequences, roughly a third seen once. Patients picked for sequencing had shown CD8+CD57+ cell expansion detected by flow cytometry. Every one of the patients had aplastic anemia (severe, acquired). The V gene is TRBV10-3, the J gene TRBJ2-7; D gene ambiguous. The specimen sequenced was sorted CD4+, CD8+, or CD8+CD57+ T cells (not recorded which) from PBMCs. The origin of this receptor is a human donor with aplastic anemia. DNA of the CDR3: TGTGCCAGCGGCAAGGAAGGGTTCCCCTACGAGCAGTACTTC. It codes for CASGKEGFPYEQYF.